A selection of T cell receptor beta chains follows, all from one sample in a study of Tregs in tolerant kidney transplant recipients. Some clones are missing from TCRdb's copy, which holds only in-frame ones; the method was immunoSEQ multiplex PCR. The sample has about 77,000 clones, 95% to 98% seen once; the top ten hold about 0.61%. This specimen was CD4+ T cells from blood, taken before the transplant. The receptor source for this set is a human donor who received a combined kidney and bone marrow transplant. CDR3s include the opening cysteine and the closing phenylalanine or tryptophan. The D gene is left open where the match is weak. For some rows the clone size is stated as once, few or many, or as a class when expanded; others skip it.

v_gene	d_gene	abundance	j_gene	CDR3aa	CDR3nt
TRBV29-1	TRBD1	.	TRBJ2-7	CSVERDRDTEQYF	TGCAGCGTCGAACGGGACAGAGATACCGAGCAGTACTTC
TRBV19	TRBD2	.	TRBJ2-5	CASSIGGGRGYQETQYF	TGTGCCAGTAGTATAGGGGGGGGTCGGGGATACCAAGAGACCCAGTACTTC
TRBV9	TRBD2	.	TRBJ2-3	CASGAGGRTDTQYF	TGTGCCAGCGGAGCGGGGGGACGCACAGATACGCAGTATTTT
TRBV11-2	.	.	TRBJ1-1	CASSLAGDTEAFF	TGTGCCAGCAGCTTAGCAGGGGACACTGAAGCTTTCTTT
TRBV30	.	.	TRBJ2-6	CAWSLALSGANVLTF	TGTGCCTGGAGTTTGGCCCTCTCTGGGGCCAACGTCCTGACTTTC
TRBV5-4	.	.	TRBJ2-4	CASSPGQRLNIQYF	TGTGCCAGCAGCCCGGGACAAAGATTAAACATTCAGTACTTC
TRBV9	.	.	TRBJ2-5	CASLYRDETQYF	TGTGCCAGCCTATACAGGGACGAGACCCAGTACTTC
TRBV11-2	TRBD2	once	TRBJ2-3	CASSLGSGITQYF	TGTGCCAGCAGCTTAGGGAGCGGGATTACGCAGTATTTT
TRBV19	TRBD1	.	TRBJ1-2	CASSTRTGRTYLKGYGYTF	TGTGCCAGTAGTACCAGGACAGGGAGAACCTATCTAAAGGGCTATGGCTACACCTTC
TRBV7-6	TRBD1	.	TRBJ2-1	CASRTGTGTYNEQFF	TGTGCCAGCAGAACCGGGACAGGGACCTACAATGAGCAGTTCTTC
TRBV4-3	TRBD1	.	TRBJ1-3	CASSQDRPGQFFSGNTIYF	TGCGCCAGCAGCCAAGACCGTCCGGGACAGTTTTTCTCTGGAAACACCATATATTTT
TRBV30	.	few	TRBJ1-5	CAWMANQPQHF	TGTGCCTGGATGGCCAATCAGCCCCAGCATTTT
TRBV9	.	few	TRBJ1-5	CASSVDESQPQHF	TGTGCCAGCAGCGTAGATGAGTCACAGCCCCAGCATTTT
TRBV19	.	.	TRBJ1-1	CASSMAANTEAFF	TGTGCCAGTAGTATGGCCGCGAACACTGAAGCTTTCTTT
TRBV4-3	.	.	TRBJ1-3	CASSQLTISSGNTIYF	TGCGCCAGCAGCCAGCTGACAATCTCCTCTGGAAACACCATATATTTT
TRBV5-6	.	.	TRBJ1-5	CASSPSGSYQPQHF	TGTGCCAGCAGCCCATCAGGGTCTTATCAGCCCCAGCATTTT
TRBV6-5	.	.	TRBJ1-4	CASSRYGNEKLFF	TGTGCCAGCAGTCGCTACGGGAATGAAAAACTGTTTTTT
TRBV7-2	.	.	TRBJ2-7	CASSLQGGDEQYF	TGTGCCAGCAGCTTACAGGGAGGCGACGAGCAGTACTTC
TRBV5-8	TRBD2	.	TRBJ2-1	CASSPGTSGYNEQFF	TGTGCCAGCAGCCCAGGGACTAGCGGATACAATGAGCAGTTCTTC
TRBV15	TRBD2	.	TRBJ2-7	CATWGTSGGFYEQYF	TGTGCCACATGGGGGACTAGCGGGGGATTCTACGAGCAGTACTTC
TRBV15	TRBD2	.	TRBJ2-2	CATSRESRTRNTGELFF	TGTGCCACCAGCAGAGAAAGCAGGACTAGGAACACCGGGGAGCTGTTTTTT
TRBV28	.	.	TRBJ1-2	CASVTALQFGSGGGYGYTF	TGTGCCAGCGTCACCGCTTTGCAGTTCGGGTCAGGCGGCGGGTATGGCTACACCTTC
TRBV28	.	.	TRBJ1-2	CASQGAGANYGYTF	TGTGCCAGCCAAGGGGCGGGGGCGAACTATGGCTACACCTTC